These T cell receptor beta chains were read from a single sample in a study of long-term antiretroviral therapy in people with HIV. The method was immunoSEQ multiplex PCR; TCRdb's version includes in-frame clones alone and lacks a portion of them. The sample has tens of thousands of clones, roughly 80% seen once; the top ten hold 6% to 8%. This sample comprised unsorted PBMCs, obtained 0.3 years after starting antiretroviral therapy. The receptors here all came from a man aged 35 to 55 with HIV. Both conserved end residues are part of each CDR3. A D gene is named only where the DNA matches it firmly.

length: 13; J: TRBJ2-1; D: TRBD2; V: TRBV5-6; CDR3: CASSFYGGGEQFF
length: 19; J: TRBJ2-7; D: TRBD2; V: TRBV10-3; CDR3: CAISPSGLAGGSTAYEQYF
length: 15; J: TRBJ2-1; D: NA; V: TRBV7-8; CDR3: CASSLTASFYNEQFF
length: 14; J: TRBJ2-7; D: NA; V: TRBV7-8; CDR3: CASSLVGPFYEQYF
length: 13; J: TRBJ1-2; D: TRBD1; V: TRBV10-3; CDR3: CAINGAGGGGYTF
length: 14; J: TRBJ2-7; D: NA; V: TRBV5-1; CDR3: CASSLPSSSYEQYF
length: 14; J: TRBJ1-2; D: NA; V: TRBV7-9; CDR3: CASSFTGRSYGYTF
length: 14; J: TRBJ2-7; D: TRBD1; V: TRBV11-3; CDR3: CASSPGTGSYEQYF
length: 14; J: TRBJ2-7; D: NA; V: TRBV2; CDR3: CASNNIRSTGEQYF
length: 14; J: TRBJ1-2; D: NA; V: TRBV28; CDR3: CASSLLSGGGGYTF
length: 16; J: TRBJ1-5; D: NA; V: TRBV6-6; CDR3: CASSLPGAYSNQPQHF
length: 11; J: TRBJ2-3; D: NA; V: TRBV10-3; CDR3: CAISARDTQYF
length: 15; J: TRBJ2-5; D: TRBD1; V: TRBV28; CDR3: CASNPLGQYQETQYF
length: 15; J: TRBJ2-3; D: NA; V: TRBV11-2; CDR3: CASSTSGVRTDTQYF
length: 12; J: TRBJ1-5; D: NA; V: TRBV6-1; CDR3: CASSEKGQPQHF
length: 14; J: TRBJ2-3; D: NA; V: TRBV15; CDR3: CATSTRPGRDTQYF
length: 14; J: TRBJ2-3; D: NA; V: TRBV2; CDR3: CASSENLNTDTQYF
length: 16; J: TRBJ2-7; D: TRBD2; V: TRBV19; CDR3: CASSLHPAGGLGEQYF
length: 14; J: TRBJ2-7; D: NA; V: TRBV5-6; CDR3: CASSLDGGSYEQYF
length: 13; J: TRBJ2-5; D: NA; V: TRBV2; CDR3: CASSEEGGNVQYF
length: 11; J: TRBJ1-1; D: NA; V: TRBV29-1; CDR3: CSVTVYTEAFF
length: 15; J: TRBJ1-3; D: NA; V: TRBV6-5; CDR3: CASRESRGSGNTIYF
length: 15; J: TRBJ2-1; D: TRBD2; V: TRBV25-1; CDR3: CASSPPRLAGGRQFF
length: 15; J: TRBJ2-1; D: TRBD2; V: TRBV7-7; CDR3: CASSTGLAAGNEQFF
length: 12; J: TRBJ2-5; D: TRBD1; V: TRBV29-1; CDR3: CSAQGAGETQYF
length: 15; J: TRBJ1-2; D: NA; V: TRBV30; CDR3: CAWILRPARYYGYTF
length: 15; J: TRBJ2-1; D: TRBD1; V: TRBV11-2; CDR3: CASSPDRGHAEGQFF
length: 16; J: TRBJ1-1; D: NA; V: TRBV5-8; CDR3: CASSPLDVALDAEAFF
length: 13; J: TRBJ2-5; D: TRBD1; V: TRBV5-4; CDR3: CASSGQGQETQYF
length: 13; J: TRBJ2-3; D: NA; V: TRBV6-1; CDR3: CASSDGVGDTQYF
length: 12; J: TRBJ2-1; D: NA; V: TRBV18; CDR3: CASSPGTVEQFF
length: 16; J: TRBJ2-5; D: TRBD2; V: TRBV5-4; CDR3: CASSTTSGGRGETQYF
length: 16; J: TRBJ2-7; D: TRBD2; V: TRBV19; CDR3: CASRASGRSLFYEQYF
length: 15; J: TRBJ2-1; D: TRBD2; V: TRBV2; CDR3: CASRATSVPYNEQFF
length: 11; J: TRBJ2-1; D: TRBD1; V: TRBV29-1; CDR3: CSVRQGSGQFF
length: 14; J: TRBJ2-3; D: NA; V: TRBV12-5; CDR3: CASGFSLPTDTQYF
length: 13; J: TRBJ2-3; D: NA; V: TRBV5-4; CDR3: CASSLKGTDTQYF
length: 14; J: TRBJ2-5; D: TRBD2; V: TRBV28; CDR3: CASSLIGGVKTQYF
length: 15; J: TRBJ2-3; D: TRBD1; V: TRBV5-5; CDR3: CASSPGTGGSDTQYF
length: 13; J: TRBJ1-1; D: NA; V: TRBV7-2; CDR3: CASSLNSNTEAFF
length: 13; J: TRBJ2-7; D: TRBD1; V: TRBV19; CDR3: CASRGDRGHEQYF